This is a list of T cell receptor beta chains from one sample in a study of PD-L1 blockade in urothelial cancer. Produced via immunoSEQ multiplex PCR; TCRdb's table is partial and in-frame only. In the table there are around 79,000 clones, 85% of which are singletons. Sequences were derived from PBMCs, sampled around atezolizumab (anti-PD-L1) treatment. The origin of the receptors is a middle-aged man with urothelial cancer. Both conserved end residues are part of each CDR3. Each record gives: D gene, J gene, clone size, V gene, CDR3 protein, CDR3 DNA. D genes are given only for firm matches. Clone size is given for some rows only: seen once, a few or many times, or a class if the clone is expanded.

d_call: TRBD2
j_call: TRBJ2-7
clone_size: -
v_call: TRBV7-8
cdr3_aa: CASSWSGRGYEQYF
cdr3_nt: TGTGCCAGCAGCTGGAGCGGGAGGGGTTACGAGCAGTACTTC

d_call: TRBD2
j_call: TRBJ2-1
clone_size: -
v_call: TRBV7-6
cdr3_aa: CASSFGTSGWRGNEQFF
cdr3_nt: TGTGCCAGCAGCTTCGGAACTAGCGGGTGGAGGGGCAATGAGCAGTTCTTC

d_call: -
j_call: TRBJ1-2
clone_size: -
v_call: TRBV6-5
cdr3_aa: CASATGNYGYTF
cdr3_nt: TGTGCCAGCGCAACGGGGAACTATGGCTACACCTTC

d_call: -
j_call: TRBJ2-1
clone_size: -
v_call: TRBV28
cdr3_aa: CANQGWGSNEQFF
cdr3_nt: TGTGCCAATCAGGGGTGGGGGTCGAATGAGCAGTTCTTC

d_call: TRBD1
j_call: TRBJ1-5
clone_size: -
v_call: TRBV28
cdr3_aa: CASARTGFNQPQHF
cdr3_nt: TGTGCCAGCGCCCGGACAGGGTTCAATCAGCCCCAGCATTTT

d_call: TRBD1
j_call: TRBJ1-2
clone_size: -
v_call: TRBV19
cdr3_aa: CASSIPGQGAPFYGYTF
cdr3_nt: TGTGCCAGTAGTATCCCGGGACAGGGAGCACCTTTCTATGGCTACACCTTC

d_call: TRBD1
j_call: TRBJ1-1
clone_size: -
v_call: TRBV19
cdr3_aa: CASRTGGGGTEAFF
cdr3_nt: TGTGCCAGTAGGACAGGGGGCGGAGGGACTGAAGCTTTCTTT

d_call: -
j_call: TRBJ1-5
clone_size: -
v_call: TRBV30
cdr3_aa: CAWGTGLSQPQHF
cdr3_nt: TGTGCCTGGGGTACAGGGCTATCACAGCCCCAGCATTTT

d_call: -
j_call: TRBJ2-7
clone_size: -
v_call: TRBV28
cdr3_aa: CASHPRGASYEQYF
cdr3_nt: TGTGCCAGCCATCCCAGGGGGGCATCCTACGAGCAGTACTTC

d_call: TRBD2
j_call: TRBJ2-3
clone_size: -
v_call: TRBV27
cdr3_aa: CASSLIAGGGTDTQYF
cdr3_nt: TGTGCCAGCAGTTTAATAGCGGGAGGTGGGACAGATACGCAGTATTTT

d_call: -
j_call: TRBJ1-2
clone_size: -
v_call: TRBV11-2
cdr3_aa: CASSLGLGEWSGYTF
cdr3_nt: TGTGCCAGCAGCTTAGGGCTCGGGGAGTGGAGCGGCTACACCTTC

d_call: -
j_call: TRBJ2-5
clone_size: -
v_call: TRBV19
cdr3_aa: CASSIDHLRAETQYF
cdr3_nt: TGTGCCAGTAGTATAGATCATCTGAGGGCAGAGACCCAGTACTTC

d_call: -
j_call: TRBJ2-1
clone_size: -
v_call: TRBV10-1
cdr3_aa: CASSDRILGNEQFF
cdr3_nt: TGCGCCAGCAGTGACAGGATCTTGGGCAATGAGCAGTTCTTC

d_call: -
j_call: TRBJ1-5
clone_size: -
v_call: TRBV18
cdr3_aa: CASSPTGPPQPQHF
cdr3_nt: TGTGCCAGCTCACCAACAGGCCCCCCCCAGCCCCAGCATTTT

d_call: TRBD2
j_call: TRBJ2-3
clone_size: -
v_call: TRBV7-9
cdr3_aa: CASSLGMTGTSGTDTQYF
cdr3_nt: TGTGCCAGCAGCTTAGGGATGACCGGGACTAGCGGCACAGATACGCAGTATTTT

d_call: -
j_call: TRBJ2-7
clone_size: -
v_call: TRBV27
cdr3_aa: CASSLPPSGRIHEQYF
cdr3_nt: TGTGCCAGCAGTTTACCCCCTTCCGGGAGAATCCACGAGCAGTACTTC

d_call: TRBD1
j_call: TRBJ1-4
clone_size: -
v_call: TRBV6-1
cdr3_aa: CASRTGGFTNEKLFF
cdr3_nt: TGTGCCAGCAGAACAGGGGGCTTTACTAATGAAAAACTGTTTTTT

d_call: -
j_call: TRBJ2-6
clone_size: -
v_call: TRBV18
cdr3_aa: CASSPEGANVLTF
cdr3_nt: TGTGCCAGCTCACCAGAGGGGGCCAACGTCCTGACTTTC

d_call: TRBD1
j_call: TRBJ2-7
clone_size: -
v_call: TRBV30
cdr3_aa: CAWSVPDRGIYEQYF
cdr3_nt: TGTGCCTGGAGTGTTCCGGACAGGGGGATCTACGAGCAGTACTTC

d_call: -
j_call: TRBJ1-5
clone_size: -
v_call: TRBV4-1
cdr3_aa: CASSQGRGVNQPQHF
cdr3_nt: TGCGCCAGCAGCCAAGGCCGGGGGGTGAATCAGCCCCAGCATTTT

d_call: -
j_call: TRBJ2-4
clone_size: -
v_call: TRBV5-6
cdr3_aa: CASSFAGRKNIQYF
cdr3_nt: TGTGCCAGCAGCTTCGCGGGAAGGAAAAACATTCAGTACTTC

d_call: -
j_call: TRBJ1-3
clone_size: few
v_call: TRBV29-1
cdr3_aa: CSVRREKGNTIYF
cdr3_nt: TGCAGCGTTAGGAGGGAGAAGGGAAACACCATATATTTT

d_call: TRBD2
j_call: TRBJ2-7
clone_size: -
v_call: TRBV28
cdr3_aa: CASSLAGEDEQYF
cdr3_nt: TGTGCCAGCAGTTTAGCGGGAGAAGACGAGCAGTACTTC

d_call: TRBD1
j_call: TRBJ2-7
clone_size: -
v_call: TRBV6-5
cdr3_aa: CASSYPDRVGEQYF
cdr3_nt: TGTGCCAGCAGTTACCCTGACAGGGTTGGCGAGCAGTACTTC